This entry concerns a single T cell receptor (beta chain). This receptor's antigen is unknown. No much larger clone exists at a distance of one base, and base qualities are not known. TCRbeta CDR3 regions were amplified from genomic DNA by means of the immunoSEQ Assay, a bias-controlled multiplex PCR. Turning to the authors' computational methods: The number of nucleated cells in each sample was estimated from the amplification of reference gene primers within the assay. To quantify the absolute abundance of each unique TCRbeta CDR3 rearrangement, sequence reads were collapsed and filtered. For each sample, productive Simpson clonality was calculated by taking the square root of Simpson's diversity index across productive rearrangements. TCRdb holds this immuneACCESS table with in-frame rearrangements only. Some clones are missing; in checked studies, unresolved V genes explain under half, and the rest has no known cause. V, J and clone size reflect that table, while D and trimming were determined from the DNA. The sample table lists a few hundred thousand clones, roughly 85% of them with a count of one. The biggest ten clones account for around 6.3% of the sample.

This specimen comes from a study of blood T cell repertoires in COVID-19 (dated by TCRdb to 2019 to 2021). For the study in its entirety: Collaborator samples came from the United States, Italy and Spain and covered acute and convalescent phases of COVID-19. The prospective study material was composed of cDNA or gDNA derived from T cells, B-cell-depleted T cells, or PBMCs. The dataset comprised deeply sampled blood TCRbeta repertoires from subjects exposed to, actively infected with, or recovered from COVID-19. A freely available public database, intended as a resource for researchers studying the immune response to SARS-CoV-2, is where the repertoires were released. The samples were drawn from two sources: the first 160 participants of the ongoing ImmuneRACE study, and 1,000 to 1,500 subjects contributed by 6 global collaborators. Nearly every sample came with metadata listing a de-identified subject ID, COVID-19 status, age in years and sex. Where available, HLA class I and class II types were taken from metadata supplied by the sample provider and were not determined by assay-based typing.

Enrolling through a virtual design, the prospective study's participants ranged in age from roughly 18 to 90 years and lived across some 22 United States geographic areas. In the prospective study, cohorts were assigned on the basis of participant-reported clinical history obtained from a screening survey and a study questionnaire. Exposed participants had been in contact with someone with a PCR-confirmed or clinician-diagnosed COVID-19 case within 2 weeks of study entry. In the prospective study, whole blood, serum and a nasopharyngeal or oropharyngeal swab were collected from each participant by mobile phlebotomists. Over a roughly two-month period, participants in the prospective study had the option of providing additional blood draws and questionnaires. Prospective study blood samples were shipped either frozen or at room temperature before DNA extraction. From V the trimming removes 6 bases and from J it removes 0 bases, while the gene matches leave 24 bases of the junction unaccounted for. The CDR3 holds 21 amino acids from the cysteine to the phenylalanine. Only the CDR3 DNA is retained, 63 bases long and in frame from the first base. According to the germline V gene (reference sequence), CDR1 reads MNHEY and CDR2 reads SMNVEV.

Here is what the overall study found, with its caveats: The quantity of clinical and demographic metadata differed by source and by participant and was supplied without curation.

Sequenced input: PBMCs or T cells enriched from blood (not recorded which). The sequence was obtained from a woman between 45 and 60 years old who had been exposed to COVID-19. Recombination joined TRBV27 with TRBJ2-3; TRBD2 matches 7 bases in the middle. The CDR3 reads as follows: CASRPSRGLAGPATSTDTQYF. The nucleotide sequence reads TGTGCCAGCAGACCTTCCCGGGGATTAGCGGGTCCCGCCACTAGCACAGATACGCAGTATTTT.